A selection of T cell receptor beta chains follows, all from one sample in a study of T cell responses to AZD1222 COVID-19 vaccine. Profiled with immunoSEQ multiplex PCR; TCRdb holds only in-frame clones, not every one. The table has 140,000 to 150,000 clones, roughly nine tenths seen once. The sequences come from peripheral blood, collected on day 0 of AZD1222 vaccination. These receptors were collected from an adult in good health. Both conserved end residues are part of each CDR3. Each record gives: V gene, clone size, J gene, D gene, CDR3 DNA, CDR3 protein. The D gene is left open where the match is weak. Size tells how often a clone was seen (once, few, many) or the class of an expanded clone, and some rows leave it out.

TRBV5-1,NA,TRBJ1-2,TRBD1,TGCGCCAGCAGCTTGTCCACAAGACAGGGGGACTATGGCTACACCTTC,CASSLSTRQGDYGYTF
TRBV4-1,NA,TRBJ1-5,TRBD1,TGCGCCAGCAGCCAAATCGACAGGGCTAATCAGCCCCAGCATTTT,CASSQIDRANQPQHF
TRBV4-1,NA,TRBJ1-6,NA,TGCGCCAGCAGCCAAACATGGGGAGCTTCACCCCTCCACTTT,CASSQTWGASPLHF
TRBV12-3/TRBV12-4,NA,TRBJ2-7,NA,TGTGCCAGCAGTTCTCGGACAGTCTACGAGCAGTACTTC,CASSSRTVYEQYF
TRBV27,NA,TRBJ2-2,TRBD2,TGTGCCAGCAGTTCTCAACTGACTAGCGGGAGGGCCCGAGCCGGGGAGCTGTTTTTT,CASSSQLTSGRARAGELFF
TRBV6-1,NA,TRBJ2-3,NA,TGTGCCAGCAGTGAAAGGGAGGGCGGGGGGACAGGCACAGATACGCAGTATTTT,CASSEREGGGTGTDTQYF
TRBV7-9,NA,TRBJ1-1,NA,TGTGCCAGCAGCTTAGCGCAGAGCAGGGCCGAAGCTTTCTTT,CASSLAQSRAEAFF
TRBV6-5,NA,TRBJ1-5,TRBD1,TGTGCCAGCAGTCGGGACAGGGGGGTCAATCAGCCCCAGCATTTT,CASSRDRGVNQPQHF
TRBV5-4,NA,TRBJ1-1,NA,TGTGCCAGCAGCTTGGGGGGTGGGGAGAACACTGAAGCTTTCTTT,CASSLGGGENTEAFF
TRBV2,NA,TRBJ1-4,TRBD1,TGTGCCAGCAGGGGGACAGCGATTGAAAAACTGTTTTTT,CASRGTAIEKLFF
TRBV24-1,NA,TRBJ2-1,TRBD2,TGTGCCACCAGTGATTTGTCTAGCGGGAGCGTCTATGAGCAGTTCTTC,CATSDLSSGSVYEQFF
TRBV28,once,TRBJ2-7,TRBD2,TGTGCCAGCAGTTTTAGCGGGAGGTATCTGTACGAGCAGTACTTC,CASSFSGRYLYEQYF
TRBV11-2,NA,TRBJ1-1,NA,TGTGCCAGCAGCTTAGAATGGCAACTGAACACTGAAGCTTTCTTT,CASSLEWQLNTEAFF
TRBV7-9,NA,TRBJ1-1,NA,TGTGCCAGCAGCTTCGGGAGGAACACTGAAGCTTTCTTT,CASSFGRNTEAFF
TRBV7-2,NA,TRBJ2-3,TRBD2,TGTGCCAGCAGCTTCCATTCGGGGGGGAAGTATTTT,CASSFHSGGKYF
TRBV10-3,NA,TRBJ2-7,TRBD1,TGTGCCATCAGTTTTGGACAGGGAGCCGTCGACGAGCAGTACTTC,CAISFGQGAVDEQYF
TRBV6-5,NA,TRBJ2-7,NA,TGTGCCAGCAGGAGGGGTCAGGCTCTCTCCTACGAGCAGTACTTC,CASRRGQALSYEQYF
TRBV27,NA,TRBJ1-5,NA,TGTGCCAGCAGGCCATATCTGGATAGCAATCAGCCCCAGCATTTT,CASRPYLDSNQPQHF
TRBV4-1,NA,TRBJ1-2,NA,TGCGCCAGCAGCCCCTGGGGGGCGGGGTATGGCTACACCTTC,CASSPWGAGYGYTF
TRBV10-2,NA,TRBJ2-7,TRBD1,TGCGCCAGCAGGACAGGGGGCACGTACGAGCAGTACTTC,CASRTGGTYEQYF
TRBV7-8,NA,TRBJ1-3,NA,TGTGCCAGCAGCCGCGAAGAAGGCTCTGGAAACACCATATATTTT,CASSREEGSGNTIYF
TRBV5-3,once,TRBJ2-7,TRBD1,TGTGCCAGAAGCTCAATAGACAGGGACTCCTACGAGCAGTACTTC,CARSSIDRDSYEQYF
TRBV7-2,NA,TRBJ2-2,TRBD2,TGTGCCAGCAGCCCACGACTAGCGGGAATACCGGAGCTGTTTTTT,CASSPRLAGIPELFF
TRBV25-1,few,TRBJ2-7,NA,TGTGCCAGCCGGGACAACCGCTACGAGCAGTACTTC,CASRDNRYEQYF
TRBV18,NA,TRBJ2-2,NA,TGTGCCAGCTCACGGGACGGGAACACCGGGGAGCTGTTTTTT,CASSRDGNTGELFF
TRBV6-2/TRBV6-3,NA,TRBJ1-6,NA,TGTGCCAGCAGTTACGGCGGCCGAAGCTCCTATAATTCACCCCTCCACTTT,CASSYGGRSSYNSPLHF
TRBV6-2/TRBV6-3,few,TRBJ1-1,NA,TGTGCCAGCAGTGGGGGGGTGAACACTGAAGCTTTCTTT,CASSGGVNTEAFF
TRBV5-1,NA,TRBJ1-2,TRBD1,TGCGCCAGCAGCTCGCGGACAGGGGGCAGCGGCTACACCTTC,CASSSRTGGSGYTF
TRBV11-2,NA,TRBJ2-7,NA,TGTGCCAGCAGCTTATCGGCAGGGCCGACCTACGAGCAGTACTTC,CASSLSAGPTYEQYF
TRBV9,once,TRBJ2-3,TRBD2,TGTGCCAGCAGCGTTAGCGGGACCTCCTTCACAGATACGCAGTATTTT,CASSVSGTSFTDTQYF
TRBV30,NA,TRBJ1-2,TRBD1,TGTGCCTGGAGCCGACAGGCAGGGGGATACTATGGCTACACCTTC,CAWSRQAGGYYGYTF
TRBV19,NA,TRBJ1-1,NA,TGTGCCAGTAGCGGGGATAGGAACACTGAAGCTTTCTTT,CASSGDRNTEAFF
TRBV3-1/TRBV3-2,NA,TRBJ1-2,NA,TGTGCCAGCAGCCAAGAGAGGTTCTATGGCTACACCTTC,CASSQERFYGYTF
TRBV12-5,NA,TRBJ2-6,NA,TGTGCTAGTGGTCCAGGCTCTGGGGCCAACGTCCTGACTTTC,CASGPGSGANVLTF
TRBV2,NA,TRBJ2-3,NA,TGTGCCGTCCAAAATTCTTATGAGGCGCAGTATTTT,CAVQNSYEAQYF
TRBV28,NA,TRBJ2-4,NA,TGTGCCAGCCTGGGGCTCGATCAGGGAAGAGCCAAAAACATTCAGTACTTC,CASLGLDQGRAKNIQYF
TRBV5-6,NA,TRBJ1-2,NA,TGTGCCAGCAGCTTGCTCATCTATGGCTACACCTTC,CASSLLIYGYTF
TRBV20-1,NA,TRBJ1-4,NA,TGCAGTGCTAGTAGGGCAGGGGCCGTCGGGAAACTGTTTTTT,CSASRAGAVGKLFF
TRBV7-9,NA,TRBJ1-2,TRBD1,TGTGCCAGCAGCCAATCGACAGGGAATCATGGCTACACCTTC,CASSQSTGNHGYTF
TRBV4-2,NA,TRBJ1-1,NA,TGTGCCAGCAGCCAAGTGATGGGGAATATAAACATGAACACTGAAGCTTTCTTT,CASSQVMGNINMNTEAFF
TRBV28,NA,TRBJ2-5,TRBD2,TGTGCCAGCAGTTTCTCACAGACGCTAGCGGGAGAGGAAGAGACCCAGTACTTC,CASSFSQTLAGEEETQYF
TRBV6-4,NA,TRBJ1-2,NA,TGTGCCAGCAGTGCAGGGTTGGGCTATGGCTACACCTTC,CASSAGLGYGYTF
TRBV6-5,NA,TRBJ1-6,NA,TGTGCCAGCAGTAAGGGACACTCCTATAATTCACCCCTCCACTTT,CASSKGHSYNSPLHF
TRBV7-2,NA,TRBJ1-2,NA,TGTGCCAGCAGCTTAGTCGTCAGTCCCTCTAACTATGGCTACACCTTC,CASSLVVSPSNYGYTF
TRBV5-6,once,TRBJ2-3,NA,TGTGCCAGCAGCTCAGAAGATACGCAGTATTTT,CASSSEDTQYF
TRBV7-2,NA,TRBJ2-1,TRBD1,TGTGCCAGCAGCTTAGTACAGGGGGCGGTGAGTAATGAGCAGTTCTTC,CASSLVQGAVSNEQFF
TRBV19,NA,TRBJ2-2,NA,TGTGCCAGTAGGGAGGTCACCGGGGAGCTGTTTTTT,CASREVTGELFF
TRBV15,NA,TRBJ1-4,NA,TGTGCCACCAGTCTCCTATTAGAACAGCGTGTAGGATGGGAAAAACTGTTTTTT,CATSLLLEQRVGWEKLFF
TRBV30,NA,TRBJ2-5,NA,TGTGCCCAAGCCCGTGGACTCACCCAAGAGACCCAGTACTTC,CAQARGLTQETQYF
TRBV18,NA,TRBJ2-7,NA,TGTGCCAGCTCACCACGAAGGGGCGAGCAGTACTTC,CASSPRRGEQYF
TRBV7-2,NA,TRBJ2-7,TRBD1,TGTGCCAGCAGCCACAGGACAGGGGGCGGCTCCTACGAGCAGTACTTC,CASSHRTGGGSYEQYF
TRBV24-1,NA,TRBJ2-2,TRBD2,TGTGCCACCAGTGACTCTCTAGCGGGAGGGCGGCCCGGGGAGCTGTTTTTT,CATSDSLAGGRPGELFF
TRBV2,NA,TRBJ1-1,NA,TGTGCCAGCAGTGACCCGACGATGGGCACTGAAGCTTTCTTT,CASSDPTMGTEAFF
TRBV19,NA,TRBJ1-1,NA,TGTGCCAGTAGTATGGGGGGGGTGAACACTGAAGCTTTCTTT,CASSMGGVNTEAFF
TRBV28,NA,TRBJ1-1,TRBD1,TGTGCCAGCAGCACGAGAACAGGGGGCAACCGAGCTTTCTTT,CASSTRTGGNRAFF